Below are 25 T cell receptor beta chains sequenced from a single sample in a study of vaccination and CD4 T cells after COVID-19 (dated by TCRdb to about 2022). No antigens are known for them. Taken with the paper, the label for treatment or condition translates to: approximately nine-day PBMC culture with coronavirus spike peptide pools or control peptides (ViraFEST assay). The method behind the library was PCR. The run used an Illumina iSeq 100. TCR sequencing of DNA from cultured CD4+ T cells used the Oncomine TCR Beta short-read assay at the Johns Hopkins FTIC core. TCRdb reprocessed the public reads (quality trimming at Q25 with fastp, clone calling with MiXCR) and kept in-frame beta chains. Rows are combined by CDR3 protein, so each entry shows the most common genes and DNA. The sample profile shows around 20,000 distinct CDR3 sequences; about 40% of them were found once. Together, the top ten hold about 25% of the sample.

The source material was CD4+ T cells from blood, cultured in vitro, sampled before SARS-CoV-2 vaccination. The receptor set was obtained from a human donor who received a COVID-19 vaccine.

This clonotype turned up a few times. The chain carries TRBV19 and TRBJ1-2; a weak D match, TRBD1 (5 bases). The CDR3 is 14 residues long. The germline CDR1 and CDR2 sequences are LNHDA and SQIVND (reference sequence). V was clipped by 7 bases and J by 4 bases, with 16 bases between them. This CDR3 is CASIGTRVSYGYTF. The DNA for the CDR3 is TGTGCCAGTATCGGGACCAGGGTGAGCTATGGCTACACCTTC.

The chain has TRBV6-5 and TRBJ2-2; D is possibly TRBD1 (6 bases). The length of the CDR3 is 14 residues. Germline-derived CDR1 and CDR2 are MNHEY and SVGAGI. Trimming took off 3 bases at V and 3 bases at J, with 8 bases between the two ends. The CDR3 bases are TGTGCCAGCAGTTATCAGGGGCACACCGGGGAGCTGTTTTTT. It translates to CASSYQGHTGELFF.

The chain recombines TRBV7-8 with TRBJ1-2; a weak D match, TRBD1 (6 bases). This CDR3 region has 14 residues. V shed 4 bases and J shed 5 bases, with 14 bases lying between them. Germline CDR1 and CDR2: SGHVS and FQNEAQ. CDR3: CASSSSTGVYGYTF. CDR3 nucleotide sequence: TGTGCCAGCAGCTCGTCGACAGGAGTATATGGCTACACCTTC.

V usage is TRBV12-3 or TRBV12-4 and J usage is TRBJ2-5; D gene unclear. Between the trimmed V and J ends, which lost 5 bases and 5 bases, there was a span of 6 bases. This CDR3 region has 11 residues. CDR3 protein: CASSPLETQYF. CDR3 nucleotides: TGTGCCAGCAGTCCCCTGGAGACCCAGTACTTC.

The chain links TRBV20-1 to TRBJ1-6; no clear D gene. V lost 1 base and J 4 bases, leaving 8 bases between the germline ends. CDR3 length: 14 residues. Germline lookup yields CDR1 DFQATT and CDR2 SNEGSKA (reference sequence). CDR3 DNA: TGCAGTGCTAGAGTGGAAGGGTATAATTCACCCCTCCACTTT. Its protein product is CSARVEGYNSPLHF.

The table lists this clonotype with a few counts. This chain connects TRBV12-3 or TRBV12-4 to TRBJ2-5; 7 positions agree with TRBD2. Trimming cost V 6 bases and J 9 bases; bases outside gene matches: 4. The CDR3 runs 11 residues. CDR3 sequence (DNA): TGTGCCAGCAGAGGCCGGGAGGCCCAGTACTTC. Protein product: CASRGREAQYF.

The chain combines TRBV7-2 with TRBJ2-7; 9 nucleotides match TRBD1. The CDR3 loop spans 14 amino acids. With 4 bases clipped from V and 3 bases from J, the junction kept 4 bases outside the gene matches. Germline lookup yields CDR1 SGHTA and CDR2 FQGNSA. Here the CDR3 reads CASSSGTGYYEQYF. CDR3 nucleotides: TGTGCCAGCAGCTCCGGGACAGGGTACTACGAGCAGTACTTC. The variable domain in full, with the rest retrieved from reference TRBV7-2 and TRBJ2-7, is GAGVSQSPSNKVTEKGKDVELRCDPISGHTALYWYRQSLGQGLEFLIYFQGNSAPDKSGLPSDRFSAERTGGSVSTLTIQRTQQEDSAVYLCASSSGTGYYEQYFGPGTRLTVT.

V is TRBV7-2 and J is TRBJ2-7; TRBD2 might be the D (7 bases). The CDR3 runs to 14 residues. Trimming removed 0 bases from V and 5 bases from J, with 11 bases in between. Germline V gives CDR1 SGHTA, CDR2 FQGNSA. CDR3 in amino acids: CASSLAGGPHEQYF. CDR3 in DNA: TGTGCCAGCAGCTTAGCGGGGGGGCCACACGAGCAGTACTTC.

About this clonotype: At one end the junction does not follow the germline gene, possibly because of a read error. The rearrangement joins TRBV19 to TRBJ1-6; D unclear. Germline values: CDR1 LNHDA, CDR2 SQIVND (reference sequence). The CDR3 contains 14 residues. CDR3 sequence: CASNIRALNSPLHF. In DNA form, the CDR3 reads TGTGCCAGTAATATAAGAGCCCTTAATTCACCCCTCCACTTT.

The CDR3 nucleotides read TGTGCCTGGGGGGGACCAAGTGTACCTGAAGCTTTCTTT. Translation gives CAWGGPSVPEAFF. The chain recombines TRBV30 with TRBJ1-1, with D tentatively TRBD1 (5 bases). This CDR3 has 13 amino acids. V shed 5 bases and J shed 6 bases, with 16 bases lying between them. Germline CDR1 GTSNPN, CDR2 SVGIG (reference sequence).

The rearrangement links TRBV12-3 or TRBV12-4 to TRBJ1-6, with 7 nucleotides matching TRBD1. CDR3 size: 17 residues. V lost 8 bases, J lost 1 base, and 11 bases stayed unmatched. The CDR3 loop is CASAPGRGVSYNSPLHF. For the CDR3, the DNA is TGTGCCAGCGCCCCAGGCAGGGGGGTTTCCTATAATTCACCCCTCCACTTT.

This clonotype was recorded a few times. The chain couples TRBV5-4 to TRBJ2-5; D may be TRBD2 (5 bases). The length of the CDR3 is 15 residues. Trimming removed 0 bases at V and 1 base at J, with 10 bases between. Germline V gene lookup returns CDR1 SGHNT and CDR2 YYREEE (reference sequence). CDR3 loop: CASSLDPSPQETQYF. In nucleotides, the CDR3 is TGTGCCAGCAGCTTGGATCCTAGCCCCCAAGAGACCCAGTACTTC.

This rearrangement joins TRBV20-1 to TRBJ2-7; possible D gene TRBD1, 6 bases. CDR1 is DFQATT, CDR2 SNEGSKA, per germline (reference sequence). V was cut by 5 bases and J by 5 bases, with 16 bases left in between. The CDR3 length is 13 residues. CDR3 residues: CSARTAQSHEQYF. CDR3 coding DNA: TGCAGTGCTCGGACAGCGCAGTCTCACGAGCAGTACTTC.

The chain is built from TRBV2 and TRBJ2-2; D remains unclear. This CDR3 contains 14 residues. The germline CDR1 and CDR2 sequences are SNHLY and FYNNEI. V was trimmed by 8 bases and J by 0 bases, leaving 10 bases between them. CDR3 in DNA: TGTGCCAGCTCGGGCAGAGCGAACACCGGGGAGCTGTTTTTT. Protein: CASSGRANTGELFF.

This clonotype was seen a handful of times. This rearrangement joins TRBV20-1 to TRBJ1-1; D not resolved. Trimming pared 3 bases from V and 4 bases from J, leaving 12 bases between. CDR3 size: 13 residues. The germline gives CDR1 DFQATT, CDR2 SNEGSKA (reference sequence). The CDR3 sequence: CSASLTGRTEAFF. As DNA, the CDR3 is TGCAGTGCTAGTTTAACGGGCCGCACTGAAGCTTTCTTT.

This clonotype has only a few counts. The chain couples TRBV4-2 to TRBJ1-3; D uncertain. There are 15 residues in the CDR3. In germline, CDR1 is LGHNA, CDR2 YNFKEQ. With 5 bases removed from V and 0 bases from J, the gap between germline ends came to 11 bases. The CDR3 nucleotides are TGTGCCAGCAGCTCGGACCGATACTCTGGAAACACCATATATTTT. It translates to CASSSDRYSGNTIYF.

This chain joins TRBV5-4 and TRBJ1-2; 10 bases align to TRBD1. This CDR3 spans 18 amino acids. The V gene's germline CDR1 is SGHNT and CDR2 YYREEE (reference sequence). With 3 bases clipped from V and 4 bases from J, the junction kept 15 bases outside the gene matches. CDR3 region: CASSSPGTGVVSSYGYTF. CDR3 sequence (DNA): TGTGCCAGCAGCTCACCCGGGACAGGGGTTGTATCTAGCTATGGCTACACCTTC.

The chain couples TRBV12-3 or TRBV12-4 to TRBJ2-3; 11 positions agree with TRBD2. CDR3 length: 19 amino acids. Germline trimming cut 0 bases from V and 3 bases from J; bases unmatched to any gene: 11. The CDR3 loop is CASSLALRLTSGETDTQYF. The CDR3 DNA reads TGTGCCAGCAGTTTAGCTTTAAGGTTGACTAGCGGGGAAACAGATACGCAGTATTTT.

This clonotype was recorded a few times. The CDR3 region has the DNA TGTGCCAGCAGTTACTCGCTGGAGGGGAACACTGAAGCTTTCTTT. Its translation: CASSYSLEGNTEAFF. The gene calls are TRBV6-5 and TRBJ1-1; D gene uncertain. V was trimmed by 0 bases and J by 1 base, leaving 9 bases between them. CDR3 length: 15 amino acids. From germline, CDR1 is MNHEY and CDR2 SVGAGI.

In its sample, this clonotype was seen a few times. The chain combines TRBV12-3 or TRBV12-4 with TRBJ1-6; D possibly corresponds to TRBD1 (5 bases). The CDR3 is 16 amino acids. Between the trimmed V and J ends, which lost 6 bases and 9 bases, there was a span of 21 bases. The CDR3 reads CASSLRWGTRASPLHF. In DNA form, the CDR3 reads TGTGCCAGCAGCCTCCGCTGGGGGACGCGTGCTTCACCCCTCCACTTT.

There are a few counts of this clonotype. The J gene is TRBJ1-2, the V gene TRBV7-6; D gene ambiguous. There are 13 residues in the CDR3. Deletions cut 0 bases from V and 4 bases from J, with 6 bases between. From germline, CDR1 is SGHVS and CDR2 FNYEAQ. The CDR3 DNA follows: TGTGCCAGCAGCTTAGCTTGGGGCTATGGCTACACCTTC. It codes for CASSLAWGYGYTF.

J is TRBJ2-1 and V is TRBV2, with 10 bases identical to TRBD2. Trimming removed 9 bases from V and 1 base from J; junction bases left unmatched: 3. Germline CDR1 reads SNHLY; CDR2 reads FYNNEI. CDR3 length: 14 residues. The CDR3 loop reads CASRAGGSYNEQFF. The CDR3 bases are TGTGCCAGTCGAGCGGGGGGGTCCTACAATGAGCAGTTCTTC.

This clonotype ranks as medium-sized. The chain has TRBV30 and TRBJ1-5; perhaps TRBD1 as D (6 bases). Germline V gene data show CDR1 as GTSNPN and CDR2 as SVGIG (reference sequence). V lost 1 base to trimming and J lost 5 bases, with 9 bases between them. This CDR3 spans 13 amino acids. The CDR3 DNA sequence: TGTGCCTGGAGTGGGAGGGGGGATCAGCCCCAGCATTTT. Protein product: CAWSGRGDQPQHF.

The chain is built from TRBV5-1 and TRBJ2-5, with 13 bases that match TRBD2. This CDR3 has 16 amino acids. Trimming took 4 bases from V and 5 from J; bases not matched to a gene: 8. CDR1 and CDR2 from the germline V gene are SGHRS and YFSETQ. The CDR3 spells CASSPGLAGAAETQYF. The CDR3 DNA follows: TGCGCCAGCAGCCCCGGACTAGCGGGGGCGGCGGAGACCCAGTACTTC.

The table lists this clonotype with a few counts. J is TRBJ2-5 and V is TRBV6-1, with 7 nucleotides matching TRBD1. CDR3 length equals 12 residues. CDR1 is MNHNS, CDR2 SASEGT, per germline. V dropped 6 bases and J dropped 4; count of bases not matched to a gene: 2. The CDR3 sequence is CASRRGRETQYF. The CDR3 bases are TGTGCCAGCAGGAGGGGGCGAGAGACCCAGTACTTC.